Sequencing of this T cell receptor beta chain was carried out in a study of neurological immune-mediated disorders. Looking at the study overall: Multiple sclerosis patients numbering around 35 comprised approximately 30 relapsing-remitting and 3 secondary progressive patients.

This CDR3 spans 15 amino acids. CDR1 is DFQATT and CDR2 is SNEGSKA in the germline V gene (reference sequence). V was cut by 2 bases and J by 0 bases, with 11 bases left in between. This clonotype has at least ten counts. Synthesis of cDNA used 5'RACE (with 10-nucleotide random UMIs). Using its own MiXCR run on the 5' RACE reads, TCRdb lists one record per CDR3 protein. The sample consists of more than 75,000 distinct CDR3 sequences, around 3.4% of them appearing once. The sequence was collected from a woman in her forties or fifties with multiple sclerosis. The material sequenced was PBMCs. The chain uses TRBV20-1 and TRBJ2-1; the D is unclear. CDR3: CSARSGTRSYNEQFF. The CDR3 DNA is TGCAGTGCTAGATCGGGCACCCGCTCCTACAATGAGCAGTTCTTC.